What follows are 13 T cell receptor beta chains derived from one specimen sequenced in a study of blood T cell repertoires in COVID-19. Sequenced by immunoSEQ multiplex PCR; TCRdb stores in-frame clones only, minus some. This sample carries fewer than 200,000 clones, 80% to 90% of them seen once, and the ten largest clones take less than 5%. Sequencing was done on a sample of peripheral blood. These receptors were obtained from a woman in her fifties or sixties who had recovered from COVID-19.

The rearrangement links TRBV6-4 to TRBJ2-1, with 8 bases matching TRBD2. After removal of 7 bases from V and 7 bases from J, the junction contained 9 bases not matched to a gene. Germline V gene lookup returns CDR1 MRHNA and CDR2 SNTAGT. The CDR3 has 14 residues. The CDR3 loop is CASTNDGGANEQFF. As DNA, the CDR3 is TGTGCCAGCACCAATGACGGGGGGGCGAATGAGCAGTTCTTC.

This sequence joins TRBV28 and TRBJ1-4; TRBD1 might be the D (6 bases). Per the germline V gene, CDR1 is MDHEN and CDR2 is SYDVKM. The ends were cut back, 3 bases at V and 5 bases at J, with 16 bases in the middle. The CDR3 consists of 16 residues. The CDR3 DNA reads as TGTGCCAGCAGTTTCACGCAACAGGGTCCAAATGAAAAACTGTTTTTT. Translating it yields CASSFTQQGPNEKLFF.

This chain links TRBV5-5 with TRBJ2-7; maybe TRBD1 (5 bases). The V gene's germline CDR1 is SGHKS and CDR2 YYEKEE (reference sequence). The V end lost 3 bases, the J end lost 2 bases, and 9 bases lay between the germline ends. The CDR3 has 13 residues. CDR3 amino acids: CASSWTDTYEQYF. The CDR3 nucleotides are TGTGCCAGCAGCTGGACGGACACCTACGAGCAGTACTTC. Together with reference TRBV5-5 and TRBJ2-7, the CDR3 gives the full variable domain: DAGVTQSPTHLIKTRGQQVTLRCSPISGHKSVSWYQQVLGQGPQFIFQYYEKEERGRGNFPDRFSARQFPNYSSELNVNALLLGDSALYLCASSWTDTYEQYFGPGTRLTVT.

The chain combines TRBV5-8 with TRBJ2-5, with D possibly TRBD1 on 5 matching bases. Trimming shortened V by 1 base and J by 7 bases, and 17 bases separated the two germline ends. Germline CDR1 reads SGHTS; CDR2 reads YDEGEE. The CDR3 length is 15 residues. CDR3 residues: CASSLTTVLQGTQYF. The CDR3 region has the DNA TGTGCCAGCAGCTTGACGACGGTTCTCCAGGGGACCCAGTACTTC.

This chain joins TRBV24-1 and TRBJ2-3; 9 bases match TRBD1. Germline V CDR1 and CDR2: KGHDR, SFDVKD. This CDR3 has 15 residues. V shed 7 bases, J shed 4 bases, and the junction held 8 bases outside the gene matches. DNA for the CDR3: TGTGCCACCAGCGATACAGGGGGCAAGTCAGATACGCAGTATTTT. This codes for CATSDTGGKSDTQYF.

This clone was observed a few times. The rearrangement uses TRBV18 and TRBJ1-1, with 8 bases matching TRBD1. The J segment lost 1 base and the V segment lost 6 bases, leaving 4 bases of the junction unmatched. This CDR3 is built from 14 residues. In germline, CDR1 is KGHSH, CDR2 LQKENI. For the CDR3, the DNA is TGTGCCAGCTCCGGACAGGGTCAGAACACTGAAGCTTTCTTT. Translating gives CASSGQGQNTEAFF.

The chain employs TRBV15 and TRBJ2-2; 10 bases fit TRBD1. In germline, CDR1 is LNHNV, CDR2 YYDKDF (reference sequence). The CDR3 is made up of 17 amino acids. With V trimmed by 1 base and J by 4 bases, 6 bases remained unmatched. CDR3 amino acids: CATSRGQGAVRTGELFF. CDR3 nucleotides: TGTGCCACCAGCAGAGGACAGGGGGCCGTACGCACCGGGGAGCTGTTTTTT.

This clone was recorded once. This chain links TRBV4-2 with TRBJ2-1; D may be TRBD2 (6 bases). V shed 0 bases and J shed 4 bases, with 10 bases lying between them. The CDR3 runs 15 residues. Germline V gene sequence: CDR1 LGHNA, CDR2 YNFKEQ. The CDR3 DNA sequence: TGTGCCAGCAGCCAAGATCGGCGGGATTACAATGAGCAGTTCTTC. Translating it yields CASSQDRRDYNEQFF.

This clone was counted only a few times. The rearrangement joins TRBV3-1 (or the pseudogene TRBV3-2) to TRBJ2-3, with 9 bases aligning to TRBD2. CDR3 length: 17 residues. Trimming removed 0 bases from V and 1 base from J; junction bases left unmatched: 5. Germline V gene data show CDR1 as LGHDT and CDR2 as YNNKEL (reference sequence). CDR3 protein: CASSQDSERGGTDTQYF. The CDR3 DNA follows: TGTGCCAGCAGCCAAGATAGCGAGCGGGGGGGCACAGATACGCAGTATTTT.

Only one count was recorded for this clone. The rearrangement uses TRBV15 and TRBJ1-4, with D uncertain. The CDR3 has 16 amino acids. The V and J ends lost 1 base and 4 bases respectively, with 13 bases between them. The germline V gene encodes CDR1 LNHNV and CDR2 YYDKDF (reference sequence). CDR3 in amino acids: CATSRATFGFNEKLFF. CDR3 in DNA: TGTGCCACCAGCAGAGCAACCTTCGGGTTTAATGAAAAACTGTTTTTT.

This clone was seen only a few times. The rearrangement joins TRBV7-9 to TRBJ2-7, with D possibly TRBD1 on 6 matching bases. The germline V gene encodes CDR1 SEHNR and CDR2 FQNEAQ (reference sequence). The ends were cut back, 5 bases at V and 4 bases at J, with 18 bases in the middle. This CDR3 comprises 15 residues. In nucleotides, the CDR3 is TGTGCCAGCAGCCCAGGGGCCGAGGTCTTTTACGAGCAGTACTTC. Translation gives CASSPGAEVFYEQYF.

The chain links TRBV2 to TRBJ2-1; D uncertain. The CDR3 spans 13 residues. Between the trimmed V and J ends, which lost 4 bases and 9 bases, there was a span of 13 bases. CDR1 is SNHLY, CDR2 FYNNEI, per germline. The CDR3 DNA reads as TGTGCCAGCAGTGGAGACAATGCTCGTGAGCAGTTCTTC. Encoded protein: CASSGDNAREQFF.

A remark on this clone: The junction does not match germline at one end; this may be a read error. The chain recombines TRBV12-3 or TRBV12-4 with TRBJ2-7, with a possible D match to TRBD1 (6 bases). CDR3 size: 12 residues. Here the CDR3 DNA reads TGTGCCAGCAGTATGCTACAGGGAAGTATAGACTTC. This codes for CASSMLQGSIDF.